A single sample is the source of the 11 T cell receptor beta chains below, sequenced in a study of T cell repertoires in cytomegalovirus infection. Their cognate antigens are unknown. TCRdb ran MiXCR on the reads and lists one entry per CDR3 protein. The sample yields 640,000 or so distinct CDR3 sequences, around 31% seen once. This sample comprised cultured PBMCs, obtained from culture after CMV antigen stimulation. These receptors were collected from a human donor in good health (CMV status not recorded). Some clones in this sample may be carry-over from other donors' samples.

The J gene is TRBJ2-6, the V gene TRBV29-1; D is uncertain. V shed 7 bases and J shed 0 bases, with 7 bases lying between them. The CDR3 runs to 13 residues. Germline V CDR1 and CDR2: SQVTM, ANQGSEA. The CDR3 DNA sequence: TGCAGCGCCCACAGCTCTGGGGCCAACGTCCTGACTTTC. This codes for CSAHSSGANVLTF.

The chain employs TRBV20-1 and TRBJ2-7; TRBD2 agrees at 7 bases. V shed 0 bases, J shed 2 bases, and the junction held 7 bases outside the gene matches. The CDR3 runs to 15 residues. CDR1 and CDR2 from the germline V gene are DFQATT and SNEGSKA (reference sequence). The CDR3: CSARDGALAAYEQYF. The CDR3, as DNA: TGCAGTGCTAGAGATGGCGCGCTAGCGGCCTACGAGCAGTACTTC.

CDR3 region: CASSPRDSSYEQYF. The CDR3 nucleotides read TGTGCCAGCAGCCCCCGGGATTCCTCCTACGAGCAGTACTTC. The V and J genes are TRBV7-2 and TRBJ2-7; maybe TRBD2 (5 bases). V lost 5 bases, J lost 0 bases, and 11 bases lay in between. This CDR3 region has 14 residues. Germline lookup yields CDR1 SGHTA and CDR2 FQGNSA.

The rearrangement joins TRBV20-1 to TRBJ1-1; no clear D gene. Per the germline V gene, CDR1 is DFQATT and CDR2 is SNEGSKA (reference sequence). The CDR3 sequence is 12 residues long. The ends were cut back, 6 bases at V and 6 bases at J, with 14 bases in the middle. The CDR3 spells CSASDRSAEAFF. CDR3 in DNA: TGCAGTGCCTCCGATAGATCCGCTGAAGCTTTCTTT.

This clonotype has more than one count but fewer than ten. The V call is TRBV5-1, the J call TRBJ2-3; 11 bases fit TRBD2. V gave up 5 bases and J gave up 1 base; unmatched junction bases: 3. The CDR3 consists of 15 residues. The germline CDR1 and CDR2 sequences are SGHRS and YFSETQ. CDR3 loop: CASREGLAGTDTQYF. The CDR3 DNA reads as TGCGCCAGCAGAGAGGGACTAGCGGGCACAGATACGCAGTATTTT.

The chain is built from TRBV7-4 and TRBJ2-1; 12 bases line up with TRBD2. This CDR3 contains 18 residues. In germline, CDR1 is SGHVT, CDR2 SQSDAQ. V lost 5 bases and J lost 8; bases outside the gene matches: 16. The CDR3 nucleotides are TGTGCCAGCAGCCCTAGTCCCCTAGCGGGAGGGCCGCGGCATGAGCAGTTCTTC. This encodes CASSPSPLAGGPRHEQFF. The full variable domain, completed using reference TRBV7-4 and TRBJ2-1, is GAGVSQSPRYKVAKRGRDVALRCDSISGHVTLYWYRQTLGQGSEVLTYSQSDAQRDKSGRPSGRFSAERPERSVSTLKIQRTEQGDSAVYLCASSPSPLAGGPRHEQFFGPGTRLTVL.

The CDR3 protein is CASSLAFRGDTQYF. The CDR3, as DNA: TGCGCCAGCAGCTTGGCCTTTAGGGGGGATACGCAGTATTTT. The chain carries TRBV5-1 and TRBJ2-3, with D tentatively TRBD1 (6 bases). Germline V gives CDR1 SGHRS, CDR2 YFSETQ. There are 14 residues in the CDR3. Trimming took off 0 bases at V and 6 bases at J, with 11 bases between the two ends.

The sample holds a few counts of this clonotype. This chain joins TRBV10-3 and TRBJ2-5, with D possibly being TRBD2 (6 bases). Germline values: CDR1 ENHRY, CDR2 SYGVKD. This CDR3 has 13 residues. V was trimmed by 9 bases and J by 5 bases, leaving 16 bases between them. CDR3 loop: CAMNDGGGETQYF. In DNA, the CDR3 is TGTGCCATGAACGACGGGGGTGGGGAGACCCAGTACTTC.

The chain uses TRBV9 and TRBJ2-5; D remains ambiguous. This CDR3 spans 14 amino acids. V gave up 1 base and J gave up 0 bases, with 7 bases separating them. CDR1 SGDLS and CDR2 YYNGEE come from the germline V gene. The CDR3 here is CASSVRSYQETQYF. Here the CDR3 DNA reads TGTGCCAGCAGCGTAAGGAGCTACCAAGAGACCCAGTACTTC.

This clonotype has only a few counts. One end of the junction varies from germline; a read error may be responsible. This chain connects TRBV4-1 to TRBJ2-1, with D possibly matching TRBD1 (6 bases). CDR1 is MGHRA, CDR2 YSYEKL, per germline. The CDR3 sequence is 16 residues long. The CDR3 region is CASSPYRQDDYNEQFF. The CDR3 nucleotides read TGTGCCAGCAGCCCCTACCGACAGGACGATTACAATGAGCAGTTCTTC.

The J gene is TRBJ1-1, the V gene TRBV10-3; no definite D call. CDR1 and CDR2 from the germline V gene are ENHRY and SYGVKD. V was pared by 6 bases and J by 1 base, with 9 bases between. The CDR3 runs to 13 residues. The CDR3 DNA is TGTGCCATCAGAAGGCAGCCGAACACTGAAGCTTTCTTT. Its protein is CAIRRQPNTEAFF.